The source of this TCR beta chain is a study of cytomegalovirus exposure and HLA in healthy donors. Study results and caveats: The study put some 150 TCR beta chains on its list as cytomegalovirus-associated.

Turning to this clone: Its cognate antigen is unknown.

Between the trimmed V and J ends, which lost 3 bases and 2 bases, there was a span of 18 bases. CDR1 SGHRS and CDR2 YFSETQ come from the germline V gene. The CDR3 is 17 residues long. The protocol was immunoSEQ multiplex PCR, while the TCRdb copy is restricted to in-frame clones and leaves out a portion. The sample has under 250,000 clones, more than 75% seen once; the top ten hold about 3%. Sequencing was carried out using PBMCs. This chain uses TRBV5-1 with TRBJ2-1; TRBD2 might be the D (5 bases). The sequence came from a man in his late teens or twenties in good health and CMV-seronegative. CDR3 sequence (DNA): TGCGCCAGCAGCTATCAGTTGACCCCGGGGACCTACAATGAGCAGTTCTTC. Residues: CASSYQLTPGTYNEQFF.